Included here is one TCR beta chain sequence, with context. This specimen belongs to a study of blood T cell repertoires in COVID-19. Using immunoSEQ multiplex PCR, the repertoire was profiled, and TCRdb retains in-frame clones only, with some absent. The sample lists about 290,000 clones; about nine tenths were seen once. This CDR3 spans 15 amino acids. The germline V gene encodes CDR1 MGHRA and CDR2 YSYEKL. V shed 4 bases, J shed 4 bases, and the junction held 4 bases outside the gene matches. The sample taken for sequencing was PBMCs or T cells enriched from blood (not recorded which). The origin of this receptor is a middle-aged woman who had recovered from COVID-19. This sequence joins TRBV4-1 and TRBJ2-1, with 10 bases lining up with TRBD2. Here the CDR3 reads CASSRSGGRYNEQFF. CDR3 bases: TGCGCCAGCAGCCGTAGCGGGGGGCGATACAATGAGCAGTTCTTC.